This is a list of T cell receptor beta chains from one sample in a study of blood T cell repertoires in COVID-19. TCRdb's copy holds only in-frame clones and misses some; the assay was immunoSEQ multiplex PCR. The sample lists 50,000 to 65,000 clones, around 74% occurring once. Source material: peripheral blood. These receptors all stem from a woman older than 75 with acute or convalescent COVID-19. The CDR3 runs from the conserved cysteine through the conserved F or W. D genes are given only for firm matches. Expanded clones get a size class; other rows say once, few or many, or leave the size out.

J gene | V gene | D gene | clone size | CDR3 protein | CDR3 DNA
TRBJ1-1 | TRBV18 | TRBD1 | . | CASSPGQGTTEAFF | TGTGCCAGCTCACCGGGACAGGGAACAACTGAAGCTTTCTTT
TRBJ2-7 | TRBV11-3 | TRBD2 | . | CASSPGAGLAGVTYEQYF | TGTGCCAGCAGTCCAGGTGCAGGGCTAGCGGGAGTAACCTACGAGCAGTACTTC
TRBJ1-2 | TRBV5-5 | TRBD1 | once | CASSSPGQRIYGYTF | TGTGCCAGCAGCTCCCCGGGACAGAGGATTTATGGCTACACCTTC
TRBJ1-3 | TRBV7-2 | . | . | CASSRQTTGNTIYF | TGTGCCAGCAGTCGGCAGACAACTGGAAACACCATATATTTT
TRBJ2-1 | TRBV4-1 | . | . | CASSQVRDITYNEQFF | TGCGCCAGCAGCCAAGTCCGGGACATAACCTACAATGAGCAGTTCTTC
TRBJ2-2 | TRBV6-2/TRBV6-3 | . | many | CASTPRENGELFF | TGTGCCAGCACCCCTCGGGAGAACGGGGAGCTGTTTTTT
TRBJ2-1 | TRBV15 | . | . | CATSRPNFRDTYNEQFF | TGTGCCACCAGCAGACCGAATTTCCGGGACACATACAATGAGCAGTTCTTC
TRBJ2-7 | TRBV28 | TRBD1 | . | CASRIPQGRFVEQYF | TGTGCCAGCAGGATCCCACAGGGGCGCTTTGTCGAGCAGTACTTC
TRBJ2-7 | TRBV18 | TRBD1 | . | CASSPSGPGGRGEQYF | TGTGCCAGCTCACCATCGGGACCAGGGGGCAGGGGCGAGCAGTACTTC
TRBJ2-2 | TRBV10-2 | TRBD1 | . | CASSDSGQLQTGELFF | TGCGCCAGCAGTGATTCGGGACAGTTACAAACCGGGGAGCTGTTTTTT
TRBJ1-1 | TRBV5-1 | TRBD1 | once | CASSLQGAGAGDTEAFF | TGCGCCAGCAGCTTGCAGGGGGCAGGGGCAGGGGACACTGAAGCTTTCTTT
TRBJ1-2 | TRBV20-1 | . | . | CSASDPDGGTNYGYTF | TGCAGTGCTAGTGATCCCGACGGGGGGACTAACTATGGCTACACCTTC
TRBJ1-6 | TRBV19 | . | . | CASSIYREESSPLHF | TGTGCCAGTAGTATATACAGGGAAGAGAGTTCACCCCTCCACTTT
TRBJ2-2 | TRBV7-2 | TRBD2 | . | CASSLDGTSGSTGELFF | TGTGCCAGCAGTCTAGACGGGACTAGCGGGAGCACCGGGGAGCTGTTTTTT
TRBJ2-3 | TRBV5-5 | . | . | CASSLLGSFSGTDTQYF | TGTGCCAGCAGCTTGCTTGGGAGTTTTAGTGGCACAGATACGCAGTATTTT
TRBJ2-7 | TRBV6-2/TRBV6-3 | TRBD2 | . | CASSYRAGAYEQYF | TGTGCCAGCAGTTACAGAGCGGGAGCCTACGAGCAGTACTTC
TRBJ2-1 | TRBV7-2 | TRBD2 | few | CASTQGTSAYNEQFF | TGTGCCAGCACCCAAGGCACTAGCGCATACAATGAGCAGTTCTTC
TRBJ1-4 | TRBV5-1 | . | many | CASSLGGTNEKLFF | TGCGCCAGCAGCTTAGGGGGAACTAATGAAAAACTGTTTTTT
TRBJ2-5 | TRBV6-5 | TRBD1 | . | CASSRDRAETQYF | TGTGCCAGCAGTCGCGACAGGGCAGAGACCCAGTACTTC
TRBJ2-4 | TRBV6-1 | . | . | CASSEAGGRAKNIQYF | TGTGCCAGCAGTGAAGCTGGCGGCCGAGCCAAAAACATTCAGTACTTC
TRBJ2-5 | TRBV4-3 | . | . | CASSQDLAQAGTQYF | TGCGCCAGCAGCCAAGACCTAGCCCAAGCGGGGACCCAGTACTTC
TRBJ1-1 | TRBV27 | . | . | CASREGFGPGEAFF | TGTGCCAGCAGGGAGGGGTTCGGTCCAGGGGAAGCTTTCTTT
TRBJ2-7 | TRBV11-2 | . | . | CASSLSGTYEQYF | TGTGCCAGCAGCTTATCGGGGACCTACGAGCAGTACTTC
TRBJ2-7 | TRBV6-2/TRBV6-3 | . | once | CASSSPRDSTYEQYF | TGTGCCAGCAGTTCCCCGCGGGACAGCACCTACGAGCAGTACTTC
TRBJ1-6 | TRBV6-5 | . | once | CASSPQVVNSPLHF | TGTGCCAGCAGTCCCCAGGTTGTTAATTCACCCCTCCACTTT
TRBJ2-1 | TRBV28 | . | . | CASSLRWGTEQFF | TGTGCCAGCAGTTTGAGATGGGGCACTGAGCAGTTCTTC
TRBJ1-2 | TRBV7-8 | . | . | CASSLQGRLGYTF | TGTGCCAGCAGCCTACAGGGCCGGCTGGGCTACACCTTC
TRBJ2-1 | TRBV7-2 | TRBD1 | . | CASSLSWTGDNEQFF | TGTGCCAGCAGCTTATCTTGGACAGGGGACAATGAGCAGTTCTTC
TRBJ2-2 | TRBV11-2 | . | . | CASAPRAGVNTGELFF | TGTGCCAGCGCCCCCCGCGCAGGGGTGAACACCGGGGAGCTGTTTTTT